This T cell receptor (beta chain) stems from a study of shared clonotypes between healthy human individuals. A note on this clone: Its antigen is as yet unknown.

The CDR3 is 11 residues long. Trimming stripped 3 bases from V and 7 bases from J, with 5 bases between. Germline CDR1 is KGHSH and CDR2 is LQKENI. Assay execution took place at the deep level. Data came from immunoSEQ multiplex PCR; TCRdb stores just in-frame clones and leaves some out. The sample contains roughly 380,000 clones, 95% to 97% of which appear only once. The study's findings and limits: Clonotypes not shared had lower generation probabilities than those common to all four donors.

Source material: memory CD8+ T cells sorted from blood. The subset is: CD45RO+ cells pooled with CCR7-negative TemRA cells. The sequence was collected from a man younger than 45 in good health. The rearrangement links TRBV18 to TRBJ2-3; D unclear. The CDR3 protein is CASSPSYTQYF. CDR3 sequence (DNA): TGTGCCAGCTCACCCTCTTATACGCAGTATTTT. Variable domain in full (rest from reference TRBV18 and TRBJ2-3): NAGVMQNPRHLVRRRGQEARLRCSPMKGHSHVYWYRQLPEEGLKFMVYLQKENIIDESGMPKERFSAEFPKEGPSILRIQQVVRGDSAAYFCASSPSYTQYFGPGTRLTVL.